This record looks at one T cell receptor beta chain sequence and its context. Its antigen is not identified. V lost 3 bases, J lost 10 bases, and 13 bases lay in between. The CDR3 covers 13 residues. Germline CDR1 reads LGHNA; CDR2 reads YNFKEQ. The entry originates in a study of cytomegalovirus exposure and HLA in healthy donors. The study's findings and limits: Listed as cytomegalovirus-associated were 150 to 200 TCR beta chains. In a later analysis, CMV-associated beta chains were mostly HLA-associated, it appeared. HLA-A and HLA-B allele assignments for most subjects were reportedly predicted accurately using TCR beta sequences. There were some public TCRs occurring in many donors, but most TCR sequences were rare.

The PCR employed 60 Vbeta primers together with 13 Jbeta primers. The repertoire was sequenced with immunoSEQ multiplex PCR; TCRdb's copy has only in-frame clones and lacks some. The sample has roughly 71,000 clones. The sample consisted of PBMCs. This clonotype originated in a woman between 40 and 50 years old in good health and CMV-seropositive. The chain employs TRBV4-2 and TRBJ2-1; the D gene is possibly TRBD2 (5 bases). The CDR3 coding sequence is TGTGCCAGCAGCCAGAAGACCGGACTCGAGCAGTTCTTC. Protein sequence: CASSQKTGLEQFF.